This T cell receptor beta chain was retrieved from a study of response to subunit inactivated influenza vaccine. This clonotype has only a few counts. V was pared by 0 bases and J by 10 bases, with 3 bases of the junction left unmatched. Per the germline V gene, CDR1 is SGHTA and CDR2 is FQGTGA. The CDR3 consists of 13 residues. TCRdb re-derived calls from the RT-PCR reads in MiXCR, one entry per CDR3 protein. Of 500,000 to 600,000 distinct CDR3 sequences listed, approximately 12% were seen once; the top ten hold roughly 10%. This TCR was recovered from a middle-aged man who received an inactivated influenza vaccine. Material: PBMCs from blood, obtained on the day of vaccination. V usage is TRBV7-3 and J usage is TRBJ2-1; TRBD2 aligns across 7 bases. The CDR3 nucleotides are TGTGCCAGCAGCTTAACCGGGGGGTACGAGCAGTTCTTC. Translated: CASSLTGGYEQFF.